These T cell receptor beta chains were read from a single sample in a study of blood T cells in healthy people across ages. TCRdb independently ran MiXCR on the 5' RACE reads; one entry per CDR3 protein. Found here are roughly 1.5 million distinct CDR3 sequences, 42% of them singletons; the top ten hold under 5%. Sequenced material: blood. These receptors were obtained from a woman younger than 30 in good health. Each CDR3 is given without its conserved first and last residue.

v_call | cdr3_aa
TRBV7-3 | ASSLDGLTNSPLH
TRBV5-1 | ASSPEPADSYNEQF
TRBV4-3 | ASSQIISYSYEQY
TRBV6-5 | ASRATGYTDTQY
TRBV12-3/TRBV12-4 | ASSLFPGLRQGVSYNEQF
TRBV20-1 | SARATGAGEREQY
TRBV30 | AWSWSSGVGYT
TRBV5-6 | ASSETSGWYNEQY
TRBV3-1 | ASSRVGRFHNEQF
TRBV29-1 | SVTGGDSYEQY
TRBV20-1 | SARRVGLAGGPYNEQF
TRBV20-1 | SATGQSYEQY
TRBV4-1 | ASSQEGAGYEQY
TRBV4-3 | ASSPKSSYNEQF
TRBV7-2 | ASSSLGTVYNEQF
TRBV6-5 | VSSDSRQGGQY
TRBV27 | ASSLGHRSRQPQH
TRBV12-3/TRBV12-4 | ASKTIASTDTQY
TRBV15 | ATSRNEGSGYT
TRBV4-1 | ASSQVNTLGSYEQY
TRBV4-1 | ASSQVARGGAYNEQF
TRBV20-1 | SANGIRGLYEQY
TRBV12-3/TRBV12-4 | ASSLGGTFLSNQPQH
TRBV30 | AWTKLSGYT
TRBV6-5 | ASSYGTSGSSYNEQF
TRBV14 | ASSPEPGETQY
TRBV20-1 | SARDRADTQY
TRBV20-1 | SARAPQMGGNQPQH
TRBV4-1 | ASSQHFLLLQPSGDAQY
TRBV5-1 | ASSLDRGANEQF
TRBV30 | AWRDTGGAHNEQF
TRBV4-3 | ASSQVLQGAYEQY
TRBV19 | ASSGWTGYNEQF
TRBV6-2/TRBV6-3 | ASSQGGAGGNEQF
TRBV20-1 | SARDGPQHAGPQH
TRBV7-2 | ASSFGLAAYEQY
TRBV3-1 | ASSQGTGNNQPQH
TRBV20-1 | SAGQPYEQY
TRBV7-9 | ASMLVDGNEQF
TRBV7-9 | ASSLGAGGREQY
TRBV12-3/TRBV12-4 | ASSFGQNLYEQY
TRBV20-1 | SAKGGSPYHPQH
TRBV2 | ASRPGYFAGEQY
TRBV3-1 | ASSQGGGDIDTQY
TRBV20-1 | SARSPASERKVYEQY
TRBV20-1 | SAKVPRVEELF
TRBV4-2 | ASSQVGRNRLNTEAF
TRBV29-1 | SVEDPAAYQETQY
TRBV20-1 | SGLQQGSYGYT
TRBV4-3 | ASSQESHRRGSGNTIY
TRBV4-3 | ASSRQWGPQGSYGYT
TRBV27 | ASRWGGGATQY
TRBV29-1 | SVEEDTMNTEAF
TRBV6-6 | ASSARGEQY